What follows describes a single TCR beta chain. Its antigen is unknown. PCR involved 60 Vbeta and 13 Jbeta primers. TCRdb's table, derived via immunoSEQ multiplex PCR, lists solely in-frame clones and lacks some. The repertoire holds 100,000 to 150,000 clones, with roughly three quarters as singletons. This sample was included in a study of cytomegalovirus exposure and HLA in healthy donors. At the level of the study: Most donors, roughly 77% of approximately 400 genotyped, fell in the Caucasian-associated ancestry cluster. Regarding the study as a whole: Across HLA loci, a later analysis found differing TCR association rates, with DRB1 most and HLA-C fewest. Data from an earlier analysis indicated that most TCR beta V segments were productive either about 87% or about 30% of the time.

This CDR3 has 18 amino acids. The germline gives CDR1 MGHRA, CDR2 YSYEKL. V dropped 0 bases and J dropped 4; count of bases not matched to a gene: 15. The sequencing input was PBMCs. This sequence was found in a woman aged 55-69 years in good health and CMV-seronegative. The chain is built from TRBV4-1 and TRBJ2-7; 7 nucleotides line up with TRBD2. The CDR3 protein is CASSQERAGVPKGYEQYF. CDR3 sequence (DNA): TGCGCCAGCAGCCAAGAACGGGCGGGAGTCCCGAAGGGTTACGAGCAGTACTTC.